This T cell receptor beta chain was observed in a study of blood T cell repertoires in COVID-19. About the research overall: The origin of the acute and convalescent COVID-19 samples was the United States, Italy and Spain. T cells, B-cell-depleted T cells, or PBMCs supplied cDNA or gDNA.

V shed 2 bases and J 6 bases; nucleotides not matched to a gene: 3. The CDR3 has 14 residues. Germline V gene sequence: CDR1 SGHTA, CDR2 FQGNSA. In the original processing: The authors estimated nucleated cell counts from reference gene primer amplification. The repertoire was sequenced with immunoSEQ multiplex PCR; TCRdb's copy has only in-frame clones and lacks some. D and trimming were read from the DNA, whereas the V and J calls and clone size are those reported in that table. The data show 200,000 to 300,000 clones, with 80% to 85% seen just once and around 4% held by the top ten. This clone was picked up one time.

Specimen: peripheral blood. The sequence came from a man aged 55 to 70 with acute or convalescent COVID-19. The genes are TRBV7-2 and TRBJ2-2, with 7 bases matching TRBD1. This CDR3 reads CASSLYRGAGELFF. As DNA, the CDR3 is TGTGCCAGCAGCTTATACAGGGGCGCCGGGGAGCTGTTTTTT.